The table lists the clone carrying this T cell receptor beta chain with many counts. Its specificity is unknown. The data are from a study of T cells in Graves' hyperthyroidism and ophthalmopathy. Points from the study as a whole: Most thyroid clonotypes expanded above 0.001 appeared in blood too.

The study excluded patients with uncontrolled infection, other autoimmune disease, pregnancy or lactation. The TCR beta CDR3 regions underwent amplification using RNA transcripts as the source. TCR CDR3 regions were first amplified by RT-PCR with HTBI primers. TCRdb re-called the multiplex PCR reads with MiXCR, one entry per CDR3 protein. Among nearly 250,000 distinct CDR3 sequences listed, around 24% were seen once. V was trimmed by 1 base and J by 4 bases, leaving 13 bases between them. The CDR3 extends over 15 amino acids. What was sequenced was blood. The sequence derives from a woman in her thirties or forties with Graves' ophthalmopathy. The rearrangement uses TRBV12-3 or TRBV12-4 and TRBJ2-5, with no clear D. The chain's CDR3 is CASSLEGRRRETQYF. Written as DNA, the CDR3 is TGTGCCAGCAGTTTAGAGGGCCGACGCAGAGAGACCCAGTACTTC.